One sample yielded the 17 T cell receptor beta chains listed below, sequenced in a study of T cell repertoires in cytomegalovirus infection. MiXCR, applied by TCRdb to the reads, yields one record per CDR3 protein. The table lists roughly 230,000 distinct CDR3 sequences, 22% of them singletons. The sequenced sample consisted of CD8+ T cells from PBMCs. These receptors were taken from a human donor in good health (CMV status not recorded). Some clones in this sample may be carry-over from other donors' samples.

The chain employs TRBV12-3 or TRBV12-4 and TRBJ1-1; D is undetermined. CDR3 length equals 12 residues. V lost 2 bases and J lost 6, with 7 bases in between. The CDR3 protein is CASSLRVSEAFF. DNA for the CDR3: TGTGCCAGCAGTTTACGGGTTTCTGAAGCTTTCTTT.

This clonotype was recorded many times. The genes are TRBV7-9 and TRBJ2-1; 8 nucleotides agree with TRBD1. CDR1 and CDR2 (germline): SEHNR, FQNEAQ (reference sequence). CDR3 length: 17 amino acids. V was pared by 4 bases and J by 2 bases, with 10 bases of the junction left unmatched. In nucleotides, the CDR3 is TGTGCCAGCAGCTCATTACCATCGGGACAGGCCTACAATGAGCAGTTCTTC. Its translation: CASSSLPSGQAYNEQFF. Complete variable domain (other parts from reference TRBV7-9 and TRBJ2-1): DTGVSQNPRHKITKRGQNVTFRCDPISEHNRLYWYRQTLGQGPEFLTYFQNEAQLEKSRLLSDRFSAERPKGSFSTLEIQRTEQGDSAMYLCASSSLPSGQAYNEQFFGPGTRLTVL.

V is TRBV12-3 or TRBV12-4 and J is TRBJ2-5; D is unclear. The CDR3 length is 14 residues. V was pared by 3 bases and J by 2 bases, with 10 bases between. The CDR3 DNA reads TGTGCCAGCAGTTTCCACAAAGCGCAAGAGACCCAGTACTTC. It codes for CASSFHKAQETQYF.

Concerning this clonotype: The junction departs from the called germline gene at one end, perhaps through a read error. J is TRBJ1-1 and V is TRBV5-1; D gene unclear. The germline CDR1 and CDR2 sequences are SGHRS and YFSETQ. This CDR3 has 13 residues. CDR3 residues: CASRLGANTEAFF. The CDR3 DNA is TGCGCCAGCAGGTTGGGAGCCAACACTGAAGCTTTCTTT.

The rearrangement joins TRBV29-1 to TRBJ2-1; D may correspond to TRBD1 or TRBD2 (5 bases each). The CDR3 has 11 residues. Trimming left V 8 bases short and J 5 bases short, with 10 bases between. Germline values: CDR1 SQVTM, CDR2 ANQGSEA. The CDR3 nucleotides read TGCAGCCCCCTGGGGGACAATGAGCAGTTCTTC. Its protein product is CSPLGDNEQFF.

J is TRBJ2-1 and V is TRBV19, with 13 bases that match TRBD2. This CDR3 comprises 18 residues. The ends lost 6 bases at V and 0 bases at J; junction bases unmatched: 8. Looked up from germline, CDR1 is LNHDA and CDR2 is SQIVND (reference sequence). Written as DNA, the CDR3 is TGTGCCAGTAGCCAGACTAGCGGGGGGCCGAGCTCCTACAATGAGCAGTTCTTC. Its protein product is CASSQTSGGPSSYNEQFF.

Concerning this clonotype: A much larger clonotype is one base distant, so this may be a read error. The rearrangement uses TRBV28 and TRBJ2-2; TRBD1 matches at 12 bases. This CDR3 is built from 16 residues. Per the germline V gene, CDR1 is MDHEN and CDR2 is SYDVKM. CDR3 sequence reads: CVSSRDRGHRTGELFF. CDR3 DNA: TGTGTCAGCAGTCGGGACAGGGGGCATCGTACCGGGGAGCTGTTTTTT. Using reference TRBV28 and TRBJ2-2 for the parts outside the CDR3, the full variable domain is DVKVTQSSRYLVKRTGEKVFLECVQDMDHENMFWYRQDPGLGLRLIYFSYDVKMKEKGDIPEGYSVSREKKERFSLILESASTNQTSMYLCVSSRDRGHRTGELFFGEGSRLTVL.

The chain has TRBV6-5 and TRBJ2-1; D is uncertain. Germline values: CDR1 MNHEY, CDR2 SVGAGI. Trimming shortened V by 6 bases and J by 1 base, and 22 bases separated the two germline ends. This CDR3 region has 18 residues. CDR3 amino acids: CASSLQSLGRVSYNEQFF. The CDR3 coding sequence is TGTGCCAGCAGCTTGCAGTCCCTCGGACGGGTTTCCTACAATGAGCAGTTCTTC.

The rearrangement links TRBV29-1 to TRBJ2-3; TRBD1 matches 9 bases. The CDR3 loop spans 15 amino acids. The germline gives CDR1 SQVTM, CDR2 ANQGSEA. J lost 5 bases, V lost 0 bases, and 6 bases had no gene match. The chain's CDR3 is CSVEDLGQGLDTQYF. The CDR3 DNA reads TGCAGCGTTGAAGATCTCGGACAGGGGTTAGATACGCAGTATTTT.

This clonotype was counted between two and nine times. This rearrangement joins TRBV25-1 to TRBJ1-2; tentatively, D is TRBD1 (5 bases). The CDR3 spans 15 residues. The germline V gene has CDR1 MGHDK and CDR2 SYGVNS. Trimming stripped 3 bases from V and 4 bases from J, with 15 bases between. CDR3 in amino acids: CASSEGGDWSYGYTF. The DNA of the CDR3 is TGTGCCAGCAGTGAGGGGGGGGATTGGAGCTATGGCTACACCTTC.

This clonotype was detected ten times or more. The gene calls are TRBV7-2 and TRBJ2-5, with D possibly TRBD2 on 6 matching bases. Per the germline V gene, CDR1 is SGHTA and CDR2 is FQGNSA. The CDR3 has 15 residues. Trimming left V 5 bases short and J 2 bases short, with 15 bases between. The CDR3 nucleotides are TGTGCCAGCAGCGATACGGGACTCCAACAAGAGACCCAGTACTTC. It translates to CASSDTGLQQETQYF.

At least ten counts were recorded for this clonotype. This chain links TRBV28 with TRBJ1-3; a possible D gene is TRBD1 (6 bases). Germline V gives CDR1 MDHEN, CDR2 SYDVKM. The CDR3 covers 18 residues. Trimming left V 3 bases short and J 2 bases short, with 20 bases between. The CDR3 spells CASSFQPGGPGAGNTIYF. In DNA form, the CDR3 reads TGTGCCAGCAGTTTCCAACCCGGGGGCCCAGGGGCTGGAAACACCATATATTTT. Full variable domain (outside the CDR3, taken from reference TRBV28 and TRBJ1-3): DVKVTQSSRYLVKRTGEKVFLECVQDMDHENMFWYRQDPGLGLRLIYFSYDVKMKEKGDIPEGYSVSREKKERFSLILESASTNQTSMYLCASSFQPGGPGAGNTIYFGEGSWLTVV.

This clonotype came up a few times. The chain uses TRBV20-1 and TRBJ2-1, with D tentatively TRBD2 (7 bases). The CDR3 consists of 13 residues. CDR1 is DFQATT and CDR2 is SNEGSKA in the germline V gene (reference sequence). V was pared by 3 bases and J by 6 bases, with 12 bases between. Here the CDR3 DNA reads TGCAGTGCTAGCGGGGGGCCTGCCAATGAGCAGTTCTTC. Its protein product is CSASGGPANEQFF.

This clonotype was observed at least ten times. The genes are TRBV7-6 and TRBJ2-1; 7 bases align to TRBD2. CDR3 size: 16 residues. Germline V lookup: CDR1 SGHVS, CDR2 FNYEAQ. J lost 3 bases, V lost 5 bases, and 10 bases had no gene match. The CDR3 reads CASSQGGLAFYNEQFF. The DNA of the CDR3 is TGTGCCAGCAGCCAGGGAGGGCTAGCGTTCTACAATGAGCAGTTCTTC.

CDR3: CASNEYATNEKLFF. The CDR3 DNA reads TGTGCCAGCAACGAGTACGCAACTAATGAAAAACTGTTTTTT. This chain joins TRBV6-6 and TRBJ1-4, with D hard to call. Germline V gene data show CDR1 as MNHNY and CDR2 as SVGAGI (reference sequence). V gave up 7 bases and J gave up 0 bases, with 9 bases separating them. This CDR3 region has 14 residues.

This clonotype was seen only a few times. The chain recombines TRBV20-1 with TRBJ2-3; a weak D match, TRBD2 (6 bases). With 5 bases removed from V and 4 bases from J, the gap between germline ends came to 10 bases. The CDR3 extends over 12 amino acids. CDR1 and CDR2 (germline): DFQATT, SNEGSKA (reference sequence). The CDR3 coding sequence is TGCAGTGCTGAAGCGGGTTCAGATACGCAGTATTTT. The encoded protein is CSAEAGSDTQYF.

V and J are TRBV5-4 and TRBJ2-3; D perhaps matches TRBD1 (5 bases). This CDR3 has 16 amino acids. With 1 base removed from V and 2 bases from J, the gap between germline ends came to 14 bases. Germline CDR1 SGHNT, CDR2 YYREEE (reference sequence). The CDR3 DNA reads as TGTGCCAGCAGCTTGAAGGACACCCAAATCACAGATACGCAGTATTTT. It encodes CASSLKDTQITDTQYF. The whole variable domain, filled in from reference TRBV5-4 and TRBJ2-3, reads ETGVTQSPTHLIKTRGQQVTLRCSSQSGHNTVSWYQQALGQGPQFIFQYYREEENGRGNFPPRFSGLQFPNYSSELNVNALELDDSALYLCASSLKDTQITDTQYFGPGTRLTVL.